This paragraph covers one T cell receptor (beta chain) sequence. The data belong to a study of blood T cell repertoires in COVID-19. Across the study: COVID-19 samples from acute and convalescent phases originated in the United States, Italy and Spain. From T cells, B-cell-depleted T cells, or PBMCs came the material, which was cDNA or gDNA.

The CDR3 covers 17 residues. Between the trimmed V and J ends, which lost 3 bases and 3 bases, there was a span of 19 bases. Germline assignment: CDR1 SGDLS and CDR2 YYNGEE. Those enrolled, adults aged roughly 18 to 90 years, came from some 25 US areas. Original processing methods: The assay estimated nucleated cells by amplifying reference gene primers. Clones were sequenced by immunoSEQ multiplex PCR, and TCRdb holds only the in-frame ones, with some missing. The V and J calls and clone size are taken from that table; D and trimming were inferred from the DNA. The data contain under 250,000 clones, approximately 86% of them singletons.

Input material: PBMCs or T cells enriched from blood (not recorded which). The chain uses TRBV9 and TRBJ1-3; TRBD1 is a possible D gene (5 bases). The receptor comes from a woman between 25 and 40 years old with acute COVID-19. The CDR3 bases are TGTGCCAGCAGCGCCGTGGGGGGTAAGGTCGTTGGAAACACCATATATTTT. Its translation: CASSAVGGKVVGNTIYF.